These 14 T cell receptor beta chains were sequenced from one sample in a study of T cells expressing NK-cell markers (dated by TCRdb to the early 2020s). The protocol used for the library was 5' RACE. Sequencing was performed on an Illumina HiSeq 2000. Through TCRdb reprocessing, the reads give one entry per CDR3 protein sequence; DNA is omitted. The sample table holds 350,000 to 450,000 distinct CDR3 sequences. The top ten hold 5% to 5.5% of the sample. Sample: blood T cells: a sorted CD56 or NKG2C T cell subset, CD4+ or CD8+ T cells, or bulk PBMC T cells (not recorded which). The receptors were sampled from a man aged 18-70 years in good health.

The V gene is TRBV7-2, the J gene TRBJ2-1; TCRdb names TRBD2, which stays unverified in the absence of DNA. Germline loops: CDR1 SGHTA, CDR2 FQGNSA. The CDR3 totals 14 residues. CDR3 sequence: CASSFGSGSNEQFF.

The CDR3 protein is CSVEVKGRWTEAFF. J is TRBJ1-1 and V is TRBV29-1; TCRdb's D call of TRBD1 is untestable without DNA. Germline values: CDR1 SQVTM, CDR2 ANQGSEA. This CDR3 has 14 amino acids.

The chain links TRBV6-1 to TRBJ1-1; without DNA, the TCRdb call of TRBD1 cannot be checked. The CDR3 is made up of 16 amino acids. Germline V lookup: CDR1 MNHNS, CDR2 SASEGT. The CDR3 sequence: CASSVGVGHPNTEAFF.

V gene TRBV9 combines with J gene TRBJ2-7; with no DNA, the TCRdb D assignment of TRBD1 cannot be verified. Germline V gene lookup returns CDR1 SGDLS and CDR2 YYNGEE. The CDR3 consists of 15 residues. The CDR3 sequence is CASSVGDAGFYEQYF.

The chain has TRBV20-1 and TRBJ2-7; there is no DNA to check the TCRdb D call of TRBD2. There are 13 residues in the CDR3. The V gene's germline CDR1 is DFQATT and CDR2 SNEGSKA (reference sequence). The CDR3 is CSAVLAGGYEQYF.

V and J are TRBV7-9 and TRBJ2-1; TCRdb reports TRBD1, a call that lacks DNA to check it against. In germline, CDR1 is SEHNR, CDR2 FQNEAQ (reference sequence). CDR3 length: 15 amino acids. This chain's CDR3 is CASSTGQGAYNEQFF.

This chain joins TRBV6-1 and TRBJ2-2; TCRdb returns TRBD2, unconfirmable since there is no DNA. Germline CDR1 reads MNHNS; CDR2 reads SASEGT. The CDR3 sequence is 15 residues long. The CDR3 is CASSGQSKTTGELFF.

This CDR3 reads CASSLDRFEFDEQFF. The rearrangement uses TRBV5-1 and TRBJ2-1. The CDR3 is 15 amino acids. Germline CDR1 SGHRS, CDR2 YFSETQ.

This chain joins TRBV7-9 and TRBJ2-7; TCRdb outputs TRBD1, but without DNA this stays unchecked. The CDR3 runs 15 residues. CDR1 is SEHNR and CDR2 is FQNEAQ in the germline V gene (reference sequence). Here the CDR3 reads CASSLARVSSYEQYF.

V gene TRBV29-1 combines with J gene TRBJ2-6; absent DNA, TCRdb's TRBD1 call cannot be checked. The germline V gene encodes CDR1 SQVTM and CDR2 ANQGSEA. This CDR3 is built from 16 residues. The CDR3 here is CSAGTGRGTGANVLTF.

The V gene is TRBV19, the J gene TRBJ2-3; TCRdb reports TRBD2, a call that lacks DNA to check it against. The germline gives CDR1 LNHDA, CDR2 SQIVND (reference sequence). The CDR3 loop spans 15 amino acids. This CDR3 is CASRRLAGSTDTQYF.

This chain joins TRBV11-2 and TRBJ2-7; TCRdb returns TRBD1, unconfirmable since there is no DNA. Germline values: CDR1 SGHAT, CDR2 FQNNGV. The CDR3 is made up of 15 amino acids. CDR3 protein: CASSLDGGGGYEQYF.

The chain has TRBV5-1 and TRBJ2-2; without DNA, the TCRdb call of TRBD1 cannot be checked. The CDR3 length is 14 residues. Germline V gives CDR1 SGHRS, CDR2 YFSETQ. The CDR3 spells CASSTDRRGGELFF.

The chain has TRBV29-1 and TRBJ2-5; the D call from TCRdb, TRBD1, cannot be confirmed without DNA. CDR3 size: 14 residues. The germline gives CDR1 SQVTM, CDR2 ANQGSEA. The CDR3 here is CSVEKGGPRKTQYF.